One and the same sample provided the 13 T cell receptor beta chains below, sequenced in a study of molecular identifiers for immune sequencing clone quantification. TCRdb analysed the PCR reads with MiXCR anew, one entry per CDR3 protein. Here the sample spans about 100,000 distinct CDR3 sequences, around a fifth being singletons. The material sequenced was naive CD8+ T cells from blood, with Jurkat cell RNA spiked in. Subset noted: FACS-sorted CD8+CD4-CCR7+CD45RA+ naive T cells. All receptors come from a human donor in good health. Some libraries in this study had Jurkat cell RNA spiked in.

There are a few counts of this clonotype. V usage is TRBV2 and J usage is TRBJ2-3, with 8 bases matching TRBD2. V dropped 6 bases and J dropped 2; count of bases not matched to a gene: 13. This CDR3 has 17 residues. Germline V gene sequence: CDR1 SNHLY, CDR2 FYNNEI. The CDR3 protein is CASRGAASGWPTDTQYF. The DNA of the CDR3 is TGTGCCAGCAGAGGGGCGGCTAGCGGGTGGCCCACAGATACGCAGTATTTT.

Concerning this clonotype itself: It may be a read error: a sequence one base away is much more abundant. This CDR3 is missing its conserved last phenylalanine or tryptophan, likely due to a read error. The chain combines TRBV4-1 with TRBJ2-7; D is possibly TRBD2 (5 bases). The CDR3 is made up of 14 amino acids. Germline-derived CDR1 and CDR2 are MGHRA and YSYEKL. V was shortened by 0 bases and J by 2 bases, with 8 bases between the two germline ends. The CDR3 nucleotides read TGCGCCAGCAGCCAAGAACGGGGAACCTACGAGCAGTACCTC. This sequence encodes CASSQERGTYEQYL.

This clonotype was detected a few times. The rearrangement links TRBV27 to TRBJ2-1, with TRBD2 matching over 11 bases. CDR1 and CDR2 from the germline V gene are MNHEY and SMNVEV (reference sequence). The CDR3 totals 15 residues. J was trimmed by 5 bases and V by 5 bases; bases with no gene match: 5. For the CDR3, the DNA is TGTGCCAGCAGTGACGGGACTAGCGGAAACAATGAGCAGTTCTTC. The encoded protein is CASSDGTSGNNEQFF.

This clonotype has a count of ten or more. The chain is built from TRBV5-4 and TRBJ2-7; D possibly corresponds to TRBD2 (6 bases). CDR3 length equals 13 residues. V dropped 4 bases and J dropped 1 base, with 9 bases sitting between them. The germline V gene encodes CDR1 SGHNT and CDR2 YYREEE (reference sequence). The CDR3 nucleotides are TGTGCCAGCAGCAGGGACTGGTCCTACGAGCAGTACTTC. Its protein product is CASSRDWSYEQYF.

In its sample, this clonotype was seen a few times. The V call is TRBV7-9, the J call TRBJ1-2, with TRBD1 matching over 12 bases. The V gene's germline CDR1 is SEHNR and CDR2 FQNEAQ (reference sequence). This CDR3 spans 16 amino acids. V lost 5 bases, J lost 5 bases, and 9 bases stayed unmatched. CDR3 protein: CASSPPVGQGAYGYTF. In nucleotides, the CDR3 is TGTGCCAGCAGCCCCCCGGTGGGACAGGGGGCGTATGGCTACACCTTC. Drawing the rest from reference TRBV7-9 and TRBJ1-2, the complete variable domain is DTGVSQNPRHKITKRGQNVTFRCDPISEHNRLYWYRQTLGQGPEFLTYFQNEAQLEKSRLLSDRFSAERPKGSFSTLEIQRTEQGDSAMYLCASSPPVGQGAYGYTFGSGTRLTVV.

This clonotype appeared many times. The J gene is TRBJ1-2, the V gene TRBV5-1; TRBD1 aligns across 7 bases. Germline trimming cut 2 bases from V and 3 bases from J; bases unmatched to any gene: 7. Germline V gives CDR1 SGHRS, CDR2 YFSETQ. The CDR3 is 15 amino acids. The CDR3 here is CASSLYRGNDYGYTF. CDR3 DNA: TGCGCCAGCAGCTTATACAGGGGCAATGACTATGGCTACACCTTC.

CDR3 residues: CASSPHEAGGAWGNTIYF. CDR3 nucleotide sequence: TGCGCCAGCAGCCCCCATGAAGCAGGGGGCGCTTGGGGAAACACCATATATTTT. The V call is TRBV4-3, the J call TRBJ1-3, with 8 bases lining up with TRBD1. The J segment lost 4 bases and the V segment lost 4 bases, leaving 15 bases of the junction unmatched. Germline CDR1 and CDR2: LGHNA and YSLEER. The CDR3 loop spans 18 amino acids.

The chain uses TRBV27 and TRBJ1-5; no clear D. Germline CDR1 is MNHEY and CDR2 is SMNVEV (reference sequence). This CDR3 comprises 16 residues. V lost 3 bases, J lost 4 bases, and 16 bases lay in between. CDR3 region: CASSFGDPRGNQPQHF. CDR3 nucleotides: TGTGCCAGCAGTTTCGGAGACCCGAGAGGTAATCAGCCCCAGCATTTT.

Concerning this clonotype itself: Possible read error: a much larger clone is one base away. The rearrangement joins TRBV6-2 or TRBV6-3 to TRBJ2-5; D gene uncertain. V lost 6 bases, J lost 5 bases, and 10 bases lay in between. Germline loops: CDR1 MNHEY, CDR2 SVGEGT. The CDR3 extends over 12 amino acids. As DNA, the CDR3 is TGTGCCAGCAGAAGAGGATTGGAGACCCAGTACTTC. It specifies CASRRGLETQYF.

This clonotype was seen at least ten times. The genes are TRBV20-1 and TRBJ2-3; TRBD2 matches 7 bases. Trimming cost V 1 base and J 6 bases; bases outside gene matches: 7. CDR3 size: 14 residues. The germline CDR1 and CDR2 sequences are DFQATT and SNEGSKA (reference sequence). The CDR3 loop is CSARGGSGPDTQYF. The CDR3 nucleotides read TGCAGTGCTAGAGGGGGTAGCGGGCCTGATACGCAGTATTTT.

The chain is built from TRBV7-9 and TRBJ2-5, with D perhaps TRBD1 or TRBD2 (7 bases each). Germline V gene lookup returns CDR1 SEHNR and CDR2 FQNEAQ (reference sequence). V lost 7 bases to trimming and J lost 0 bases, with 15 bases between them. CDR3 length: 15 amino acids. The CDR3 sequence is CASKAGGADQETQYF. DNA of the CDR3: TGTGCCAGCAAAGCAGGGGGGGCGGACCAAGAGACCCAGTACTTC.

This clonotype occurred many times. The rearrangement joins TRBV20-1 to TRBJ1-1, with D maybe TRBD1 (6 bases). Between the trimmed V and J ends, which lost 6 bases and 1 base, there was a span of 12 bases. This CDR3 comprises 13 residues. In germline, CDR1 is DFQATT, CDR2 SNEGSKA (reference sequence). For the CDR3, the DNA is TGCAGTGCCCGAGGGGGGCCGAACACTGAAGCTTTCTTT. Its protein is CSARGGPNTEAFF.

About this clonotype itself: This may stem from a read error, because a much larger clone lies one nucleotide away. The chain links TRBV7-6 to TRBJ2-5, with D maybe TRBD2 (6 bases). The CDR3 covers 14 residues. V shed 4 bases and J shed 6 bases, with 15 bases lying between them. Germline V CDR1 and CDR2: SGHVS, FNYEAQ. The CDR3 loop is CASSSGTLSKTQYF. The CDR3 DNA follows: TGTGCCAGCAGCTCCGGGACTCTGAGCAAGACCCAGTACTTC. Full variable domain (missing parts from reference TRBV7-6 and TRBJ2-5): GAGVSQSPRYKVTKRGQDVALRCDPISGHVSLYWYRQALGQGPEFLTYFNYEAQQDKSGLPNDRFSAERPEGSISTLTIQRTEQRDSAMYRCASSSGTLSKTQYFGPGTRLLVL.